Listed here are 31 T cell receptor beta chains from one sample, sequenced in a study of T cell responses to AZD1222 COVID-19 vaccine. Profiling relied on immunoSEQ multiplex PCR, and the TCRdb table lists in-frame clones only, not all of them. The sample includes about 150,000 clones, approximately 90% seen only once; the top ten take under 4.5%. This specimen consisted of peripheral blood, obtained on day 0 of AZD1222 vaccination. The receptors were gathered from an adult in good health.

The chain couples TRBV6-1 to TRBJ2-3; possibly TRBD2 for D (5 bases). This CDR3 comprises 16 residues. V lost 4 bases and J 1 base, leaving 15 bases between the germline ends. CDR1 is MNHNS, CDR2 SASEGT, per germline. CDR3 amino acids: CASSAGLRRGTDTQYF. The CDR3 nucleotides are TGTGCCAGCAGTGCCGGACTCCGCCGGGGCACAGATACGCAGTATTTT.

The chain joins TRBV5-1 to TRBJ2-3; D call uncertain. The CDR3 has 13 residues. Germline V gives CDR1 SGHRS, CDR2 YFSETQ. V was trimmed by 0 bases and J by 2 bases, leaving 4 bases between them. CDR3 nucleotide sequence: TGCGCCAGCAGCTTGGTTACCACAGATACGCAGTATTTT. This codes for CASSLVTTDTQYF.

The V call is TRBV4-1, the J call TRBJ2-7, with D possibly matching TRBD1 (6 bases). The CDR3 sequence is 13 residues long. Germline V gives CDR1 MGHRA, CDR2 YSYEKL. V gave up 0 bases and J gave up 3 bases, with 6 bases separating them. The CDR3 DNA reads as TGCGCCAGCAGCCAAGAGGGACACTACGAGCAGTACTTC. This encodes CASSQEGHYEQYF.

The gene calls are TRBV19 and TRBJ2-7; maybe TRBD2 (6 bases). With 7 bases removed from V and 7 bases from J, the gap between germline ends came to 14 bases. The germline CDR1 and CDR2 sequences are LNHDA and SQIVND (reference sequence). This CDR3 comprises 12 residues. CDR3 amino acids: CASMEGEEEQYF. The CDR3 bases are TGTGCCAGTATGGAAGGGGAGGAAGAGCAGTACTTC.

This clone was recorded once. This chain connects TRBV28 to TRBJ2-7; no definite D call. Trimming left V 7 bases short and J 3 bases short, with 13 bases between. This CDR3 is built from 13 residues. CDR1 and CDR2 (germline): MDHEN, SYDVKM. CDR3 sequence (DNA): TGTGCCAGCACCCAACCCCCCCTCTACGAGCAGTACTTC. Translated: CASTQPPLYEQYF.

Concerning this clone itself: The germline gene is not matched at one end of the junction; a read error may be the cause. The rearrangement joins TRBV27 to TRBJ2-7, with D possibly being TRBD2 (6 bases). CDR1 is MNHEY, CDR2 SMNVEV, per germline (reference sequence). The CDR3 consists of 15 residues. The CDR3, as DNA: TGTGCCAGCCGTTTAGTGGCGGGATCCGCCTACGAGCAGTACTTC. Translated, it gives CASRLVAGSAYEQYF.

The chain is built from TRBV28 and TRBJ1-5, with D hard to call. With 6 bases removed from V and 6 bases from J, the gap between germline ends came to 6 bases. CDR1 and CDR2 (germline): MDHEN, SYDVKM. The CDR3 extends over 11 amino acids. The CDR3 nucleotides are TGTGCCAGCAGAGGGAGTCAGCCCCAGCATTTT. Translation: CASRGSQPQHF.

V and J are TRBV5-1 and TRBJ1-1; D uncertain. CDR1 is SGHRS and CDR2 is YFSETQ in the germline V gene. Trimming removed 0 bases at V and 1 base at J, with 10 bases between. The CDR3 totals 15 residues. The CDR3 region is CASSLEEGRNTEAFF. For the CDR3, the DNA is TGCGCCAGCAGCTTGGAGGAGGGTAGGAACACTGAAGCTTTCTTT.

The chain links TRBV10-2 to TRBJ2-1; weak D call: TRBD1 (5 bases). The length of the CDR3 is 12 residues. Germline V gene sequence: CDR1 WSHSY, CDR2 SAAADI. V was pared by 2 bases and J by 7 bases, with 6 bases between. CDR3 nucleotide sequence: TGCGCCAGCAGTGAGAGGGGAAATGAGCAGTTCTTC. Amino acids: CASSERGNEQFF.

This clone was detected only once. The chain joins TRBV10-1 to TRBJ2-5, with 12 bases aligning to TRBD2. J gave up 4 bases and V 10 bases, and 7 bases lay outside the gene matches. The V gene's germline CDR1 is WNHNN and CDR2 SYGVQD (reference sequence). The CDR3 loop spans 14 amino acids. In nucleotides, the CDR3 is TGCGCCACATCTAGCGGGAGGGCCGCAGAGACCCAGTACTTC. Amino acids: CATSSGRAAETQYF.

The rearrangement uses TRBV9 and TRBJ2-1; TRBD2 matches 14 bases. Germline values: CDR1 SGDLS, CDR2 YYNGEE. The CDR3 is 16 amino acids. V lost 3 bases to trimming and J lost 7 bases; unmatched junction nucleotides: 6. The CDR3 DNA is TGTGCCAGCAGCGCCCCGGGACTAGCGGGAGTTAATGAGCAGTTCTTC. It specifies CASSAPGLAGVNEQFF.

This sequence joins TRBV10-3 and TRBJ2-3; TRBD2 aligns across 16 bases. V gave up 3 bases and J gave up 10 bases; unmatched junction bases: 10. The V gene's germline CDR1 is ENHRY and CDR2 SYGVKD. The CDR3 has 17 residues. The CDR3 coding sequence is TGTGCCATCAGTGACAAGGGACTAGCGGGAGGGCCCGGCTCGCAGTATTTT. Encoded protein: CAISDKGLAGGPGSQYF.

This clone came up a few times. This rearrangement joins TRBV15 to TRBJ1-6, with 7 bases aligning to TRBD1. The trim removed 6 bases at V and 8 bases at J, leaving 10 bases unmatched. CDR3 size: 15 residues. Germline V CDR1 and CDR2: LNHNV, YYDKDF (reference sequence). The CDR3: CATRKGGTVDSPLHF. The CDR3 nucleotides are TGTGCCACCAGAAAAGGTGGGACAGTTGATTCACCCCTCCACTTT.

The V call is TRBV5-1, the J call TRBJ2-1; D not resolved. V lost 5 bases to trimming and J lost 0 bases, with 12 bases between them. This CDR3 region has 15 residues. CDR1 is SGHRS and CDR2 is YFSETQ in the germline V gene. The CDR3 loop reads CASSKPMSSYNEQFF. CDR3 DNA: TGCGCCAGCAGTAAGCCGATGAGCTCCTACAATGAGCAGTTCTTC.

As DNA, the CDR3 is TGTGCCTGGCACGACTCCTACGAGCAGTACTTC. Translation gives CAWHDSYEQYF. V gene TRBV30 combines with J gene TRBJ2-7, with D uncertain. This CDR3 is built from 11 residues. V lost 5 bases and J lost 0, with 5 bases in between. Germline assignment: CDR1 GTSNPN and CDR2 SVGIG (reference sequence).

This chain links TRBV11-3 with TRBJ2-2; tentatively, D is TRBD2 (5 bases). CDR1 and CDR2 (germline): SGHNT, YENEEA. The CDR3 length is 15 residues. V gave up 5 bases and J gave up 5 bases, with 15 bases separating them. CDR3 DNA sequence: TGTGCCAGCAGCCCCTTTGGAGGCGGTACCGGGGAGCTGTTTTTT. Encoded protein: CASSPFGGGTGELFF.

The chain is built from TRBV5-1 and TRBJ2-2; D is perhaps TRBD1 (6 bases). Trimming shortened V by 7 bases and J by 1 base, and 11 bases separated the two germline ends. Germline V gives CDR1 SGHRS, CDR2 YFSETQ. The CDR3 is made up of 14 amino acids. The chain's CDR3 is CASSGTLNTGELFF. The CDR3 bases are TGCGCCAGCTCCGGGACATTGAACACCGGGGAGCTGTTTTTT.

The count of this clone is one. The genes are TRBV9 and TRBJ2-6; D not resolved. Germline CDR1 SGDLS, CDR2 YYNGEE. The V and J ends lost 0 bases and 1 base respectively, with 5 bases between them. The CDR3 loop spans 15 amino acids. Here the CDR3 reads CASSVASSGANVLTF. CDR3 bases: TGTGCCAGCAGCGTAGCCTCTTCTGGGGCCAACGTCCTGACTTTC.

The rearrangement uses TRBV6-6 and TRBJ1-4; D unresolved. The CDR3 extends over 14 amino acids. Per the germline V gene, CDR1 is MNHNY and CDR2 is SVGAGI (reference sequence). V lost 7 bases and J 7 bases, leaving 16 bases between the germline ends. CDR3 sequence reads: CASTPAGPSEKLFF. The CDR3 DNA is TGTGCCAGCACTCCCGCCGGACCGAGTGAAAAACTGTTTTTT.

The genes are TRBV15 and TRBJ2-3; D gene uncertain. CDR3 length equals 15 residues. Trimming shortened V by 0 bases and J by 4 bases, and 11 bases separated the two germline ends. Looked up from germline, CDR1 is LNHNV and CDR2 is YYDKDF (reference sequence). CDR3 in DNA: TGTGCCACCAGCAGAGATTGGACCGTGTCAGATACGCAGTATTTT. Translated: CATSRDWTVSDTQYF.

The V and J genes are TRBV20-1 and TRBJ2-1, with 12 nucleotides matching TRBD2. V was pared by 3 bases and J by 9 bases, with 3 bases of the junction left unmatched. Germline-derived CDR1 and CDR2 are DFQATT and SNEGSKA (reference sequence). This CDR3 has 13 residues. For the CDR3, the DNA is TGCAGTGCTAGTGAACTAGCGGGAGGTGAGCAGTTCTTC. Residues: CSASELAGGEQFF.

The J gene is TRBJ2-2, the V gene TRBV7-2, with D possibly matching TRBD2 (5 bases). With 1 base removed from V and 0 bases from J, the gap between germline ends came to 12 bases. In germline, CDR1 is SGHTA, CDR2 FQGNSA. The CDR3 runs to 17 residues. This chain's CDR3 is CASSLVFWTSNTGELFF. The CDR3 DNA reads as TGTGCCAGCAGCTTAGTGTTTTGGACTTCGAACACCGGGGAGCTGTTTTTT. The full variable domain, completed using reference TRBV7-2 and TRBJ2-2, is GAGVSQSPSNKVTEKGKDVELRCDPISGHTALYWYRQSLGQGLEFLIYFQGNSAPDKSGLPSDRFSAERTGGSVSTLTIQRTQQEDSAVYLCASSLVFWTSNTGELFFGEGSRLTVL.

This sequence joins TRBV6-5 and TRBJ1-2; 8 bases agree with TRBD1. Unmatched junction bases numbered 2, after V lost 2 bases and J lost 6 bases. The CDR3 has 13 residues. CDR1 is MNHEY and CDR2 is SVGAGI in the germline V gene. The CDR3 nucleotides read TGTGCCAGCAGTTACACAGGGGGGCATGGCTACACCTTC. It yields the protein CASSYTGGHGYTF.

This clone was counted a few times. The genes are TRBV9 and TRBJ1-4; the D gene is possibly TRBD1 (5 bases). Germline lookup yields CDR1 SGDLS and CDR2 YYNGEE. This CDR3 comprises 16 residues. V lost 0 bases to trimming and J lost 1 base, with 10 bases between them. CDR3 DNA sequence: TGTGCCAGCAGCGTAGATCAGGGAAGAACTAATGAAAAACTGTTTTTT. This gives the protein CASSVDQGRTNEKLFF. The whole variable domain, filled in from reference TRBV9 and TRBJ1-4, reads DSGVTQTPKHLITATGQRVTLRCSPRSGDLSVYWYQQSLDQGLQFLIQYYNGEERAKGNILERFSAQQFPDLHSELNLSSLELGDSALYFCASSVDQGRTNEKLFFGSGTQLSVL.

This clone is a singleton in its sample. The chain links TRBV6-1 to TRBJ1-1; TRBD1 is a possible D gene (5 bases). Trimming shortened V by 0 bases and J by 5 bases, and 16 bases separated the two germline ends. This CDR3 region has 16 residues. Germline V lookup: CDR1 MNHNS, CDR2 SASEGT. The CDR3 here is CASSEAGFQGRTEAFF. The DNA of the CDR3 is TGTGCCAGCAGTGAAGCAGGCTTCCAGGGAAGGACTGAAGCTTTCTTT.

The V call is TRBV5-1, the J call TRBJ1-2; 11 bases agree with TRBD1. The CDR3 is made up of 17 amino acids. Germline trimming cut 0 bases from V and 4 bases from J; bases unmatched to any gene: 8. Germline V gene lookup returns CDR1 SGHRS and CDR2 YFSETQ. The CDR3 DNA is TGCGCCAGCAGCTTGGGCGGACAGGGGGCGACTGGCTATGGCTACACCTTC. Protein sequence: CASSLGGQGATGYGYTF.

V usage is TRBV6-2 or TRBV6-3 and J usage is TRBJ1-1; D perhaps matches TRBD1 (5 bases). Deletions cut 6 bases from V and 6 bases from J, with 14 bases between. The CDR3 runs 13 residues. Germline values: CDR1 MNHEY, CDR2 SVGEGT. The CDR3 loop is CASSPLRGSEAFF. The CDR3 bases are TGTGCCAGCAGCCCTCTTAGGGGCTCTGAAGCTTTCTTT.

This chain links TRBV6-5 with TRBJ1-6; D is undetermined. V dropped 0 bases and J dropped 2 bases, with 5 bases sitting between them. CDR3 size: 15 residues. CDR1 and CDR2 from the germline V gene are MNHEY and SVGAGI. DNA for the CDR3: TGTGCCAGCAGTTACTCGGATGCCTATAATTCACCCCTCCACTTT. Its translation: CASSYSDAYNSPLHF.

The CDR3 here is CASGTSGNTIYF. The CDR3 DNA reads as TGTGCCAGCGGGACCTCTGGAAACACCATATATTTT. The J gene is TRBJ1-3, the V gene TRBV19; D possibly corresponds to TRBD1 (5 bases). CDR3 size: 12 residues. The germline V gene encodes CDR1 LNHDA and CDR2 SQIVND (reference sequence). V lost 9 bases and J lost 0, with 6 bases in between.

The rearrangement links TRBV10-2 to TRBJ1-6; TRBD1 agrees at 11 bases. Unmatched junction bases numbered 7, after V lost 7 bases and J lost 8 bases. This CDR3 has 15 residues. Germline CDR1 WSHSY, CDR2 SAAADI. Here the CDR3 reads CASTYGTGGYSPLHF. CDR3 DNA: TGCGCCAGCACCTATGGGACAGGGGGTTATTCACCCCTCCACTTT.

The chain couples TRBV7-9 to TRBJ1-1; a possible D gene is TRBD1 (6 bases). The CDR3 is made up of 17 amino acids. The germline CDR1 and CDR2 sequences are SEHNR and FQNEAQ (reference sequence). V gave up 3 bases and J gave up 8 bases, with 25 bases separating them. Here the CDR3 DNA reads TGTGCCAGCAGCTTCCTCTCTTTAGGGGGGAGAGGAAGGGAAGCTTTCTTT. Translation gives CASSFLSLGGRGREAFF.